This TCR beta chain was identified in a study of T cells in Graves' hyperthyroidism and ophthalmopathy. Study overall: Upon initial diagnosis and before any treatment, peripheral blood was collected.

Regarding the study as a whole: Ophthalmopathy cases were set apart from stable hyperthyroidism by a 13 V-J model.

RNA transcripts were the template for amplifying TCR beta CDR3 regions. The TCR CDR3 first-round RT-PCR relied on the HTBI primer set. Each CDR3 protein is one row after TCRdb ran MiXCR on the multiplex PCR reads. The sample has hundreds of thousands of distinct CDR3 sequences, 15% to 20% seen once; the top ten hold over 45%. Trimming removed 4 bases from V and 1 base from J, with 8 bases in between. CDR3 length: 15 residues. Germline V gene lookup returns CDR1 MDHEN and CDR2 SYDVKM. This clonotype was detected a few times. The target antigen is unknown. PBMCs came from less than 11 ml fresh peripheral blood.

This sequence originates from a man aged 35-49 years with Graves' ophthalmopathy. The rearrangement uses TRBV28 and TRBJ2-6; D unresolved. Source material: blood. This CDR3 is CASSYFGSGANVLTF. The CDR3 region has the DNA TGTGCCAGCAGTTATTTCGGGTCTGGGGCCAACGTCCTGACTTTC.